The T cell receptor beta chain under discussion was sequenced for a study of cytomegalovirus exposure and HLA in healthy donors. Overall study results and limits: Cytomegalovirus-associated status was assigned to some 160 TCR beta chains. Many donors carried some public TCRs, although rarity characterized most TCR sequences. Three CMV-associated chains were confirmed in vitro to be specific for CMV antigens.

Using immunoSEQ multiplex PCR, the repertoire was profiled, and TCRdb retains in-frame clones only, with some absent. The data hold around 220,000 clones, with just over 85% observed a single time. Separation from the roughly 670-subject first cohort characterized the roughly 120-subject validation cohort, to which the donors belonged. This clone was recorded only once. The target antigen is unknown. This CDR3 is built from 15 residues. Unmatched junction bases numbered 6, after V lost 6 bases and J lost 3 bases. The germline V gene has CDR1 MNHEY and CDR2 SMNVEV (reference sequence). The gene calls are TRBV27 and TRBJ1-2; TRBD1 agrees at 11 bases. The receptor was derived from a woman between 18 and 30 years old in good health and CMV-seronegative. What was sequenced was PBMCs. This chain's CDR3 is CASRGPGQGDYGYTF. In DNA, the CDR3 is TGTGCCAGCAGGGGACCGGGACAGGGGGACTATGGCTACACCTTC.